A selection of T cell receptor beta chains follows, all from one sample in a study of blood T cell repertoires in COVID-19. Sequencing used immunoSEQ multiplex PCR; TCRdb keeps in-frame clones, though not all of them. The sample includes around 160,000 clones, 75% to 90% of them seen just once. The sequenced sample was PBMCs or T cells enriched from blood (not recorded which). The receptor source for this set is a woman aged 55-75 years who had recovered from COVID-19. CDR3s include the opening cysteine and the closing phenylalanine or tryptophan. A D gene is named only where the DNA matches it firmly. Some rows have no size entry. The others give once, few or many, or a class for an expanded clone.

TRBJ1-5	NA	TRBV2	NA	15	CASSKTGNSNQPQHF	TGTGCCAGCAGTAAAACAGGAAATAGCAATCAGCCCCAGCATTTT
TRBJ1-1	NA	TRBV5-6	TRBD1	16	CASSLTGQPRITEAFF	TGTGCCAGCAGCTTGACGGGACAGCCTAGAATCACTGAAGCTTTCTTT
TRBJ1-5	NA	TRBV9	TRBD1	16	CASSRGQGAGNQPQHF	TGTGCCAGCAGCCGCGGCCAGGGGGCCGGGAATCAGCCCCAGCATTTT
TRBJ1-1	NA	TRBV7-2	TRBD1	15	CASSLEGQPNTEAFF	TGTGCCAGCAGCTTAGAGGGACAGCCGAACACTGAAGCTTTCTTT
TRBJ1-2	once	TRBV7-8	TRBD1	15	CASSFTTGGTYGYTF	TGTGCCAGCAGCTTTACAACAGGGGGAACCTATGGCTACACCTTC
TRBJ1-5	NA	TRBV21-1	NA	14	CASLLGGRDQPQHF	TGTGCCAGCTTATTGGGGGGGAGGGATCAGCCCCAGCATTTT
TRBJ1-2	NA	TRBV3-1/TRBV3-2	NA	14	CASSQDHRGRGYTF	TGTGCCAGCAGCCAAGATCATCGAGGGCGCGGCTACACCTTC
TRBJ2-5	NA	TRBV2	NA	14	CASSEVGGEATQYF	TGTGCCAGCAGTGAAGTAGGAGGCGAAGCGACCCAGTACTTC
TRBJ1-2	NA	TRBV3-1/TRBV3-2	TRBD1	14	CASSVGQGPYGYTF	TGTGCCAGCAGCGTTGGACAGGGACCCTATGGCTACACCTTC
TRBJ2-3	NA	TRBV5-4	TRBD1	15	CASSWGQVNTDTQYF	TGTGCCAGCAGCTGGGGACAGGTAAACACAGATACGCAGTATTTT
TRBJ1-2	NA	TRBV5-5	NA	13	CASSGDSNYGYTF	TGTGCCAGCAGCGGAGACAGTAACTATGGCTACACCTTC